The rows below give T cell receptor beta chains drawn from one sample of a study of monozygotic twins with inflammatory bowel disease. TCRdb reprocessed the 5' RACE reads and stores each CDR3 protein as one record, lacking DNA. This sample's table reports about 210,000 distinct CDR3 sequences. Sequencing was carried out using blood. Source of these receptors: a human donor with ulcerative colitis or Crohn's disease, or a healthy co-twin of an affected twin (not recorded which). Both conserved end residues are part of each CDR3. Each record gives: V gene, J gene, CDR3 protein.

V gene: TRBV11-2; J gene: TRBJ1-2; CDR3 protein: CASSLVSAYYGYTF
V gene: TRBV12-3/TRBV12-4; J gene: TRBJ2-1; CDR3 protein: CASRGTDPYNEQFF
V gene: TRBV5-1; J gene: TRBJ2-3; CDR3 protein: CASSLGQATDTQYF
V gene: TRBV11-3; J gene: TRBJ2-3; CDR3 protein: CASSLGGEDTQYF
V gene: TRBV7-3; J gene: TRBJ1-2; CDR3 protein: CASSFDPNYGYTF
V gene: TRBV7-9; J gene: TRBJ1-1; CDR3 protein: CASSYNRGVTEAFF
V gene: TRBV29-1; J gene: TRBJ2-1; CDR3 protein: CSVGRGLAGTSYNEQFF
V gene: TRBV7-3; J gene: TRBJ2-3; CDR3 protein: CASSPDRDDTQYF
V gene: TRBV7-9; J gene: TRBJ1-1; CDR3 protein: CASSLGSPLWAFF
V gene: TRBV11-2; J gene: TRBJ2-5; CDR3 protein: CASSYPSGGDFETQYF
V gene: TRBV7-7; J gene: TRBJ2-5; CDR3 protein: CASSFQHGETQYF
V gene: TRBV2; J gene: TRBJ2-6; CDR3 protein: CASTYLGESSGANVLTF
V gene: TRBV5-1; J gene: TRBJ1-2; CDR3 protein: CASSDRLYGYTF
V gene: TRBV11-2; J gene: TRBJ2-1; CDR3 protein: CASSYNRESYNEQFF
V gene: TRBV18; J gene: TRBJ1-4; CDR3 protein: CASSPPDRGREEKLFF
V gene: TRBV20-1; J gene: TRBJ2-5; CDR3 protein: CSARDLNSQQETQYF
V gene: TRBV7-2; J gene: TRBJ1-1; CDR3 protein: CASSWRGPTEAFF
V gene: TRBV6-2/TRBV6-3; J gene: TRBJ1-2; CDR3 protein: CASSYAQAYGYTF
V gene: TRBV6-5; J gene: TRBJ2-2; CDR3 protein: CASITTGTSNTGELFF
V gene: TRBV5-1; J gene: TRBJ1-6; CDR3 protein: CASSLRQGDNSPLHF
V gene: TRBV5-4; J gene: TRBJ2-3; CDR3 protein: CASSSPGQGAFGDTQYF
V gene: TRBV4-2; J gene: TRBJ1-5; CDR3 protein: CASSQEVRTGANQPQHF
V gene: TRBV11-2; J gene: TRBJ1-4; CDR3 protein: CASSLSREHGATNEKLFF
V gene: TRBV12-3/TRBV12-4; J gene: TRBJ1-1; CDR3 protein: CASSTGTGGVWDTEAFF
V gene: TRBV5-1; J gene: TRBJ2-5; CDR3 protein: CASSFTGTGQETQYF
V gene: TRBV5-1; J gene: TRBJ2-1; CDR3 protein: CASSGGTSLGEQFF
V gene: TRBV20-1; J gene: TRBJ2-1; CDR3 protein: CSASGGGPRGSYNEQFF
V gene: TRBV6-1; J gene: TRBJ2-3; CDR3 protein: CASSESPGGGTDTQYF
V gene: TRBV6-2/TRBV6-3; J gene: TRBJ2-3; CDR3 protein: CASSYGPDSTDTQYF
V gene: TRBV5-1; J gene: TRBJ1-3; CDR3 protein: CASSLADRVSGNTIYF
V gene: TRBV3-1; J gene: TRBJ1-5; CDR3 protein: CASSQGTGGVNQPQHF
V gene: TRBV2; J gene: TRBJ2-3; CDR3 protein: CASSPSGLNTQYF
V gene: TRBV28; J gene: TRBJ1-6; CDR3 protein: CASSSVAGVIRSPLHF
V gene: TRBV11-2; J gene: TRBJ1-2; CDR3 protein: CASSSHSVDYGYTF
V gene: TRBV6-1; J gene: TRBJ1-2; CDR3 protein: CASSRLRTSHDGYTF
V gene: TRBV7-6; J gene: TRBJ2-2; CDR3 protein: CASSPVTGTGELFF
V gene: TRBV5-1; J gene: TRBJ2-1; CDR3 protein: CASSPVGQGGNEQFF